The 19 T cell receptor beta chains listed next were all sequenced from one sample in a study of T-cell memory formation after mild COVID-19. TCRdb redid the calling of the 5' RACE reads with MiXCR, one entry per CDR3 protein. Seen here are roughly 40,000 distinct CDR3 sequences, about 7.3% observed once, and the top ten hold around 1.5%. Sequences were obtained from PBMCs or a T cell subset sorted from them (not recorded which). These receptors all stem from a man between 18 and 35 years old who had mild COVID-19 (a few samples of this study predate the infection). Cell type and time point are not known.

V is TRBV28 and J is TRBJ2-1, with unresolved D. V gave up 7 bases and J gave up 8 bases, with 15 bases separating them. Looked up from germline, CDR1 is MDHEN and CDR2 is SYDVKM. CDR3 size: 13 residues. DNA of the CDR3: TGTGCCAGCACACTATTGGCTTTGGATGAGCAGTTCTTC. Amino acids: CASTLLALDEQFF.

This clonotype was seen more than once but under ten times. CDR3 in DNA: TGCAGTGCTAAACCGCCATCCGGGACAGGGGTGGAGCAGTACTTC. Translation: CSAKPPSGTGVEQYF. The J gene is TRBJ2-7, the V gene TRBV20-1; 10 bases fit TRBD1. The CDR3 is 15 residues long. Germline V lookup: CDR1 DFQATT, CDR2 SNEGSKA (reference sequence). Unmatched junction bases numbered 13, after V lost 4 bases and J lost 7 bases.

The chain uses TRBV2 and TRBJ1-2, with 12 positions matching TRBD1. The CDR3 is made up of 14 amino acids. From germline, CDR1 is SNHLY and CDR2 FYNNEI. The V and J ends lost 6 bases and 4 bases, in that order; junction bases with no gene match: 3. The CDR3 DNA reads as TGTGCCAGCAGAGGGACAGGGGGCGGCTATGGCTACACCTTC. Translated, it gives CASRGTGGGYGYTF.

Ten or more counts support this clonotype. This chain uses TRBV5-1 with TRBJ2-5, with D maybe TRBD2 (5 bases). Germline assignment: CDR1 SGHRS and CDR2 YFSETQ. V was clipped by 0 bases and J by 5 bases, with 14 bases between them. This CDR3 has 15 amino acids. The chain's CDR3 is CASSLASRNEETQYF. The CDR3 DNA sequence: TGCGCCAGCAGCTTGGCTAGCAGGAATGAGGAGACCCAGTACTTC.

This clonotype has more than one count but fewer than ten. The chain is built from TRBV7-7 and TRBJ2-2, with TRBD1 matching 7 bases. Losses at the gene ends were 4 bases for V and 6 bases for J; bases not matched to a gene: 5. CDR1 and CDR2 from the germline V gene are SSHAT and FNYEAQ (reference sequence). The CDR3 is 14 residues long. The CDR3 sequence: CASSSPDRAGELFF. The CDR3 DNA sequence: TGTGCCAGCAGCTCGCCCGACAGGGCCGGGGAGCTGTTTTTT.

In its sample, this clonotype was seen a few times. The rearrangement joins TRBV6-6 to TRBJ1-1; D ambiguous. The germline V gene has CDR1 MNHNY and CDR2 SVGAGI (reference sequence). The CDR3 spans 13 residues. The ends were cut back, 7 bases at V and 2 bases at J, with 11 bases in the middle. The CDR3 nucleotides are TGTGCCAGCACCACTCTTATTAACACTGAAGCTTTCTTT. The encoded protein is CASTTLINTEAFF.

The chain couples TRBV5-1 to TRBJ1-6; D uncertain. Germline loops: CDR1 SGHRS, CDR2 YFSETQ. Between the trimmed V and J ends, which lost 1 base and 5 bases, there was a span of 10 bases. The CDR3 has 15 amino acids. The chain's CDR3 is CASSLQGPDNSPLHF. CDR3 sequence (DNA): TGCGCCAGCAGCTTGCAAGGCCCTGATAATTCACCCCTCCACTTT.

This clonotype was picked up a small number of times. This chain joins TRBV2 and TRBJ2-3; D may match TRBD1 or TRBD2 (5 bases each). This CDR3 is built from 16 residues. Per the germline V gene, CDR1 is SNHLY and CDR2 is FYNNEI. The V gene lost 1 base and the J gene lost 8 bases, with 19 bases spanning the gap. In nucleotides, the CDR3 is TGTGCCAGCAGTGAAGAAAGAGGGGCCAATGGGGGTACGCAGTATTTT. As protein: CASSEERGANGGTQYF.

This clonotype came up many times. CDR3 protein: CASSPDRVEETQYF. In DNA form, the CDR3 reads TGTGCCAGCAGTCCAGACAGGGTCGAAGAGACCCAGTACTTC. The V gene is TRBV12-3 or TRBV12-4, the J gene TRBJ2-5, with 7 bases fitting TRBD1. V dropped 5 bases and J dropped 3; count of bases not matched to a gene: 6. The CDR3 runs to 14 residues.

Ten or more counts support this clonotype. The DNA of the CDR3 is TGTGCCACCAGCGTGGACAGTACGGAGACCCAGTACTTC. Its protein product is CATSVDSTETQYF. J is TRBJ2-5 and V is TRBV15, with D tentatively TRBD1 (6 bases). Per germline, CDR1 LNHNV and CDR2 YYDKDF (reference sequence). V lost 5 bases and J lost 5, with 12 bases in between. The CDR3 has 13 amino acids.

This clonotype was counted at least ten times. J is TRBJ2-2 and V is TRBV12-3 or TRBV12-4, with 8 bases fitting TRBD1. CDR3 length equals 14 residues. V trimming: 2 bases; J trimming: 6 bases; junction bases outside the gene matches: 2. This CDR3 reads CASSLTGQAGELFF. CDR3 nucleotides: TGTGCCAGCAGTTTAACGGGACAGGCCGGGGAGCTGTTTTTT.

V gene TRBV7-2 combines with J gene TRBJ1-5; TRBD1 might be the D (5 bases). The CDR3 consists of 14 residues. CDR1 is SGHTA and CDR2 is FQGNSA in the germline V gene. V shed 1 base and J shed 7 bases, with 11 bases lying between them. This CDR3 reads CASSLGAGSQPQHF. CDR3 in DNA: TGTGCCAGCAGCTTAGGTGCAGGGAGCCAGCCCCAGCATTTT. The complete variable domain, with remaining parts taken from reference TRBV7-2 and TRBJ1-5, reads GAGVSQSPSNKVTEKGKDVELRCDPISGHTALYWYRQSLGQGLEFLIYFQGNSAPDKSGLPSDRFSAERTGGSVSTLTIQRTQQEDSAVYLCASSLGAGSQPQHFGDGTRLSIL.

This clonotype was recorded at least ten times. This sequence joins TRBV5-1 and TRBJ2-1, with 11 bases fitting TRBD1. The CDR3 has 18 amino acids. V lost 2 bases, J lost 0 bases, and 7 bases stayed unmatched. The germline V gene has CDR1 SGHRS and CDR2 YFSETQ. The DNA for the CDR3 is TGCGCCAGCAGCTTAGGGACAGGGGGGTTGAGCTCCTACAATGAGCAGTTCTTC. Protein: CASSLGTGGLSSYNEQFF. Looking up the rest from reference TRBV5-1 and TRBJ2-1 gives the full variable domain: KAGVTQTPRYLIKTRGQQVTLSCSPISGHRSVSWYQQTPGQGLQFLFEYFSETQRNKGNFPGRFSGRQFSNSRSEMNVSTLELGDSALYLCASSLGTGGLSSYNEQFFGPGTRLTVL.

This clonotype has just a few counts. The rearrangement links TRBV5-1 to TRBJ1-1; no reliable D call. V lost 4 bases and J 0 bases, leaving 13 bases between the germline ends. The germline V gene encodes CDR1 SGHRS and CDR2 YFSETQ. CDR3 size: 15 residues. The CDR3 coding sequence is TGCGCCAGCAGCGCGACAAAAGGGATGAACACTGAAGCTTTCTTT. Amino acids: CASSATKGMNTEAFF.

CDR3 in DNA: TGTGCCAGCAGTCTACGAGATTGGGGTAGCAGTGACTACGAGCAGTACGTC. Encoded protein: CASSLRDWGSSDYEQYV. V usage is TRBV12-3 or TRBV12-4 and J usage is TRBJ2-7; D unclear. This CDR3 is built from 17 residues. V lost 5 bases and J lost 3, with 23 bases in between.

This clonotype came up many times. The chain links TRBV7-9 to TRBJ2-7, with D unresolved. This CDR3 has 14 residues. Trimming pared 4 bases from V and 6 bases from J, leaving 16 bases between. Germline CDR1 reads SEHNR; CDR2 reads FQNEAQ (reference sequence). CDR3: CASSSLLTGVEQYF. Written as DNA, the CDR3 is TGTGCCAGCAGCTCCCTCCTTACTGGGGTCGAGCAGTACTTC.

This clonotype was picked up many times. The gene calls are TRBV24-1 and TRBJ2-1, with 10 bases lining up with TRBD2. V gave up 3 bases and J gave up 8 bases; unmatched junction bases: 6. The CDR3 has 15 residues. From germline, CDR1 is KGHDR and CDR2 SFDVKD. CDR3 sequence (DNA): TGTGCCACCAGTGATCCGGGACTAGCGACCCATGAGCAGTTCTTC. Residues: CATSDPGLATHEQFF.

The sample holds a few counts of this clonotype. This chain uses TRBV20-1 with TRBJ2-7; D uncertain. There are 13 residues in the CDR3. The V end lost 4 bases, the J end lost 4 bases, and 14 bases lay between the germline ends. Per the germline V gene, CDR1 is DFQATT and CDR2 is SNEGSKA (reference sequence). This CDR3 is CSATPGPRYEQYF. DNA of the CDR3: TGCAGTGCTACTCCCGGGCCTCGTTACGAGCAGTACTTC.

The CDR3 sequence is CASMGGRSNQPQHF. Here the CDR3 DNA reads TGCGCCAGCATGGGTGGTCGGAGCAATCAGCCCCAGCATTTT. The chain links TRBV10-1 to TRBJ1-5; D unresolved. Trimming left V 7 bases short and J 1 base short, with 11 bases between. The CDR3 runs to 14 residues. Germline values: CDR1 WNHNN, CDR2 SYGVQD (reference sequence).